The rows below give T cell receptor beta chains drawn from one sample of a study of vaccination and CD4 T cells after COVID-19. Their antigens are not known. TCRdb reprocessed the PCR reads with MiXCR, giving one entry per CDR3 protein. Of under 20,000 distinct CDR3 sequences listed, roughly 31% are singletons. The sequencing sample was made of cultured CD4+ T cells from blood. Receptors were obtained from a human donor with COVID-19. Both conserved end residues are part of each CDR3. The D gene is left open where the match is weak. Expanded clones get a size class; other rows say once, few or many, or leave the size out.

TRBV2	-	-	TRBJ2-7	TGTGCCAGCAATCGGCCGGGGAGCTACGAGCAGTACTTC	CASNRPGSYEQYF
TRBV6-1	TRBD2	-	TRBJ2-3	TGTGCCAGCAGTCTAGCGGGGCACAATCGAGGTACGCAGTATTTT	CASSLAGHNRGTQYF
TRBV19	-	-	TRBJ2-2	TGTGCCAGTAGTATCACGGGGCCCACCGGGGAGCTGTTTTTT	CASSITGPTGELFF
TRBV7-8	-	-	TRBJ2-5	TGTGCCAGCAGCTCCCGACAGGCGATGGTCCAGTACTTC	CASSSRQAMVQYF
TRBV6-5	TRBD2	-	TRBJ2-7	TGTGCCAGCAGTTACCCCTCCGGGACTAAGGGGACCCATATAACCTACGAGCAGTACTTC	CASSYPSGTKGTHITYEQYF
TRBV10-3	-	-	TRBJ2-3	TGTGCCATCAGGATGGGGGCGCGGGGGTATACAGATACGCAGTATTTT	CAIRMGARGYTDTQYF
TRBV12-5	-	-	TRBJ1-5	TGTGCTAGTAGTTCCGGGGGGCAGGGGCCCCAGCATTTT	CASSSGGQGPQHF
TRBV7-6	-	few	TRBJ2-2	TGTGCCAGCAGCCCAGGCACCGGGGAGCTGTTTTTT	CASSPGTGELFF
TRBV11-3	TRBD1	-	TRBJ2-1	TGTGCCAGCAGCTTGACAGGGAATATCGGCGATGAGCAGTTCTTC	CASSLTGNIGDEQFF
TRBV7-2	-	few	TRBJ1-6	TGTGCCAGCAGCTTGAGGGCAGGGTTTAACTCACCCCTCCACTTT	CASSLRAGFNSPLHF
TRBV9	-	-	TRBJ2-1	TGTGCCAGCAGCGGGGTGGGGCAGGGCGACAATGAGCAGTTCTTC	CASSGVGQGDNEQFF
TRBV30	-	-	TRBJ2-7	TGTGCCTGGAGCAGAACCTACGAGCAGTACTTC	CAWSRTYEQYF
TRBV7-2	-	-	TRBJ1-2	TGTGCCAGCAGCTTAGATCTTGTGGGCAGCTACACCTTC	CASSLDLVGSYTF
TRBV6-1	-	few	TRBJ1-5	TGTGCCAGCAGTGATGGACACCTCACGGTGCATCAGCCCCAGCATTTT	CASSDGHLTVHQPQHF
TRBV5-1	-	once	TRBJ1-2	TGCGCCAGCAGCTTTGGGACGACTAACTATGGCTACACCTTC	CASSFGTTNYGYTF
TRBV15	-	-	TRBJ2-5	TGTGCCACCGCCCGAGGGGGGCTATCAGAGACCCAGTACTTC	CATARGGLSETQYF
TRBV19	-	-	TRBJ1-3	TGTGCCAGTAGGCCTGGGAGCGTGGGAAACACCATATATTTT	CASRPGSVGNTIYF
TRBV10-3	-	-	TRBJ2-1	TGTGCCATCAGTGACTGGCCAAACAATGAGCAGTTCTTC	CAISDWPNNEQFF
TRBV25-1	-	-	TRBJ2-7	TGTGCCAGCAGTCGGACAGACTCTGTCTACGAGCAGTACTTC	CASSRTDSVYEQYF
TRBV7-8	TRBD2	few	TRBJ2-1	TGTGCCAGCAGCTTAGAATCCCCCGGGGGAGCGGGGGGGCGAAAGCAGTTCTTC	CASSLESPGGAGGRKQFF
TRBV25-1	-	-	TRBJ1-1	TGTGCCAGCAGAGGGGGAAACACTGAAGCTTTCTTT	CASRGGNTEAFF
TRBV6-1	-	few	TRBJ1-2	TGTGCCAGCACGGGGGGCGCTAACTATGGCTACACCTTC	CASTGGANYGYTF
TRBV15	-	few	TRBJ2-7	TGTGCCACCAGCAGAGATCTGCCCCTCGAGCAGTACTTC	CATSRDLPLEQYF
TRBV7-2	-	few	TRBJ1-2	TGTGCCAGCAGCCCCCGGCAGGGGACTAACTATGGCTACACCTTC	CASSPRQGTNYGYTF
TRBV12-3/TRBV12-4	-	-	TRBJ2-4	TGTGCCAGCAGTACAGGGAGGGCCAAAAACATTCAGTACTTC	CASSTGRAKNIQYF
TRBV12-3/TRBV12-4	TRBD1	few	TRBJ1-5	TGTGCCAGCATGGGGACAGGGTATCAGCCCCAGCATTTT	CASMGTGYQPQHF
TRBV7-3	-	-	TRBJ2-1	TGTGCCAGCAGCCCAGGGGAAAACAATGAGCAGTTCTTC	CASSPGENNEQFF